This TCR beta chain was profiled in a study of T cells in Graves' hyperthyroidism and ophthalmopathy. TCR beta CDR3 regions were amplified from RNA. RT-PCR in the first round (using the HTBI primer set) targeted the TCR CDR3. TCRdb passed the multiplex PCR reads through MiXCR, listing each CDR3 protein once. There are a few hundred thousand distinct CDR3 sequences in the sample; approximately 23% occur only once, and about 53% lies in the top ten. CDR3 size: 13 residues. Germline V gives CDR1 MGHDK, CDR2 SYGVNS. Deletions cut 8 bases from V and 4 bases from J, with 14 bases between. The receptor comes from a woman between 70 and 85 years old with Graves' ophthalmopathy. Sequenced input: blood. The chain carries TRBV25-1 and TRBJ1-1, with TRBD1 as a possible D gene (5 bases). The CDR3 here is CASRGEGGTEAFF. The CDR3 DNA reads as TGTGCCAGCCGAGGGGAGGGTGGCACTGAAGCTTTCTTT. Filled out from reference TRBV25-1 and TRBJ1-1, the complete variable domain reads EADIYQTPRYLVIGTGKKITLECSQTMGHDKMYWYQQDPGMELHLIHYSYGVNSTEKGDLSSESTVSRIRTEHFPLTLESARPSHTSQYLCASRGEGGTEAFFGQGTRLTVV.